Listed below are T cell receptor beta chains from one sample, sequenced in a study of blood T cell repertoires in COVID-19. Clones were sequenced by immunoSEQ multiplex PCR, and TCRdb holds only the in-frame ones, with some missing. This sample carries under 250,000 clones, about 91% of them seen once, and the ten largest clones take approximately 1.3%. The sequencing input was peripheral blood. All receptors come from an elderly man with acute or convalescent COVID-19. CDR3s include the opening cysteine and the closing phenylalanine or tryptophan. The D gene is left open where the match is weak. Expanded clones get a size class; other rows say once, few or many, or leave the size out.

abundance,v_gene,j_gene,d_gene,CDR3nt,CDR3aa
.,TRBV9,TRBJ1-4,TRBD1,TGTGCCAGCAGCGCTCGACAGGGGGCAAGTGAAAAACTGTTTTTT,CASSARQGASEKLFF
.,TRBV28,TRBJ2-3,TRBD1,TGTGCCAGTAATAGGAGGACGAGGACAGGGTACACAGATACGCAGTATTTT,CASNRRTRTGYTDTQYF
.,TRBV6-5,TRBJ2-1,.,TGTGCCAGCAGTTACTCGACGGGGTTCGGCTACAATGAGCAGTTCTTC,CASSYSTGFGYNEQFF
.,TRBV5-1,TRBJ1-1,TRBD1,TGCGCCAGCAGCCCCGGACAGGGTGGGACTGAAGCTTTCTTT,CASSPGQGGTEAFF
.,TRBV5-1,TRBJ1-1,TRBD1,TGCGCCAGCAGCGATGGGACAGGGTTGAACACTGAAGCTTTCTTT,CASSDGTGLNTEAFF
.,TRBV29-1,TRBJ1-2,.,TGCAGCGTTGACGGGCAGGGTCAAGGAACCTATGGCTACACCTTC,CSVDGQGQGTYGYTF
.,TRBV4-3,TRBJ1-3,.,TGCGCCAGCAGCCAAACTAGATTTCAGAACTCTGGAAACACCATATATTTT,CASSQTRFQNSGNTIYF
.,TRBV28,TRBJ2-7,TRBD1,TGTGCCAGCAGAAACAGGGGGCGCGGGTACGAGCAGTACTTC,CASRNRGRGYEQYF
.,TRBV19,TRBJ1-1,.,TGTGCCAGTAGTTTTCCGGCAGGGAACACTGAAGCTTTCTTT,CASSFPAGNTEAFF
.,TRBV19,TRBJ1-2,TRBD1,TGTGCCAGTAGTATGTGGGGACAGGGTAAGGACTATGGCTACACCTTC,CASSMWGQGKDYGYTF
.,TRBV4-1,TRBJ2-3,.,TGCGCCAGCAGCCAAGAATTTAGTTCAGATACGCAGTATTTT,CASSQEFSSDTQYF
.,TRBV6-5,TRBJ1-2,.,TGTGCCAGCAGGTCTTCTAGAGCGGATGGCTACACCTTC,CASRSSRADGYTF
once,TRBV24-1,TRBJ2-7,TRBD1,TGTGCCGCCAGTGATCCCCGGGACAGGACAGACGAGCAGTACTTC,CAASDPRDRTDEQYF
.,TRBV6-5,TRBJ2-5,TRBD2,TGTGCCAGCAGTACACTAGCGGGAGGAAGCGAGACCCAGTACTTC,CASSTLAGGSETQYF
.,TRBV3-1/TRBV3-2,TRBJ1-1,TRBD1,TGTGCCAGCGTGCCATCTGGGACAGCGAACACTGAAGCTTTCTTT,CASVPSGTANTEAFF
once,TRBV9,TRBJ1-3,TRBD1,TGTGCCAGCAGCGTTGGGACAGGGAAAGGAAACACCATATATTTT,CASSVGTGKGNTIYF
.,TRBV2,TRBJ2-5,TRBD2,TGTGCCAGCAGTGAGAATAGCGGGGGGGCAGAGACCCAGTACTTC,CASSENSGGAETQYF
once,TRBV9,TRBJ1-1,.,TGTGCCAGCAGCGCCCGGCGTTCGGGGGGAATGAACACTGAAGCTTTCTTT,CASSARRSGGMNTEAFF
.,TRBV6-6,TRBJ2-5,.,TGTGCCAGCACCCCCGGGGGGCGGGGGTCGGGAGAGACCCAGTACTTC,CASTPGGRGSGETQYF
.,TRBV6-2/TRBV6-3,TRBJ2-7,TRBD1,TGTGCCAGCAGTTACTCGGGACAGGGCTCTCAGCAGTACTTC,CASSYSGQGSQQYF
.,TRBV7-2,TRBJ2-7,TRBD2,TGTGCCAGCAGCTCCGGGACTAGCGGAGGGGAGGAGCAGTACTTC,CASSSGTSGGEEQYF
.,TRBV2,TRBJ1-5,TRBD1,TGTGCCAGCAGTGGGAGTAGGGGGCGAAATCAGCCCCAGCATTTT,CASSGSRGRNQPQHF
.,TRBV19,TRBJ1-4,.,TGTGCCAGTAGTCGGGAGGCAACTAATGAAAAACTGTTTTTT,CASSREATNEKLFF
.,TRBV4-2,TRBJ1-6,.,TGTGCCAGCAGCGCGGGCGGGGATAATTCACCCCTCCACTTT,CASSAGGDNSPLHF
once,TRBV27,TRBJ2-7,TRBD1,TGTGCCAGCAGTTTAGAAAACAGGGGTTCCTACGAGCAGTACTTC,CASSLENRGSYEQYF
.,TRBV29-1,TRBJ2-3,.,TGCAGCGTTGAGGGCAGTTCTACGCAGTATTTT,CSVEGSSTQYF
once,TRBV10-3,TRBJ2-7,TRBD1,TGTGCCATCAGGGAGACAGGGACGACCTACGAGCAGTACTTC,CAIRETGTTYEQYF
.,TRBV4-1,TRBJ1-2,.,TGCGCCAGCAGCCAGCTTAATGACAGGTTAGCAGGTGGCTACACCTTC,CASSQLNDRLAGGYTF
.,TRBV3-1/TRBV3-2,TRBJ2-5,.,TGTGCCAGCAGGCGATCCCAAGAGACCCAGTACTTC,CASRRSQETQYF
.,TRBV29-1,TRBJ1-2,TRBD1,TGCAGCGTTTATCTATATTGGACAGGGGGCTTGGGGAACTATGGCTACACCTTC,CSVYLYWTGGLGNYGYTF
once,TRBV11-2,TRBJ2-2,TRBD2,TGTGCCAGCAGTCGCCGCGGGGGTGGCACCGGGGAGCTGTTTTTT,CASSRRGGGTGELFF
.,TRBV19,TRBJ1-2,.,TGTGCCAGCAAAAGACAGAAAAACTATGGCTACACCTTC,CASKRQKNYGYTF
.,TRBV9,TRBJ1-1,.,TGTGCCAGCAGTTCAAGTTCGACAGGGAACACTGAAGCTTTCTTT,CASSSSSTGNTEAFF